This T cell receptor (beta chain) was sequenced for a study of blood T cell repertoires in COVID-19. Study overall: The United States, Italy and Spain provided the acute and convalescent COVID-19 samples.

Germline CDR1 reads KGHSH; CDR2 reads LQKENI. V gave up 1 base and J gave up 0 bases; unmatched junction bases: 7. The CDR3 contains 17 residues. This clone occurred many times. In the original analysis: Amplifying reference gene primers gave estimates of nucleated cell counts. Libraries were prepared by immunoSEQ multiplex PCR; TCRdb keeps only in-frame clonotypes and omits some of them. V and J calls and clone size follow that table, whereas D and trimming were derived from the DNA. Of roughly 220,000 clones in the sample, about 86% were seen once. Study members were between 18 and 89 years old and lived in 25 or so US regions.

Sequencing input: PBMCs or T cells enriched from blood (not recorded which). The chain employs TRBV18 and TRBJ1-1; TRBD1 aligns across 8 bases. The sequence was obtained from a woman in her thirties or forties with acute COVID-19. CDR3 residues: CASSPRQGAQMNTEAFF. As DNA, the CDR3 is TGTGCCAGCTCACCACGCCAGGGGGCCCAGATGAACACTGAAGCTTTCTTT.